The following is a TCR beta chain sequence with its context. This sample's time point: new active TB diagnosis, blood taken before or within 7 days of starting treatment. Included patients were adults of at least 18, HIV-seronegative, South African. V lost 5 bases and J lost 0; bases outside the gene matches: 11. CDR1 SQVTM and CDR2 ANQGSEA come from the germline V gene. CDR3 length: 16 residues. This specimen belongs to a study of T cells in tuberculosis. Study-wide background: A South African cohort included IGRA-negative adolescents, latently infected IGRA-positive adolescents and adults with active tuberculosis. PBMC were archived before or within 7 days of starting treatment.

Assay used: immunoSEQ multiplex PCR; TCRdb lists only in-frame clones, some missing. The table lists about 49,000 clones, about 95% of them singletons. The rearrangement links TRBV29-1 to TRBJ2-3; the match to TRBD2 covers 7 bases. The source is an adult with tuberculosis. The sample here was PBMCs, taken at tuberculosis diagnosis. CDR3 bases: TGCAGCGTTATTCGGGGGGTCCAACGTAGCACAGATACGCAGTATTTT. This sequence encodes CSVIRGVQRSTDTQYF.